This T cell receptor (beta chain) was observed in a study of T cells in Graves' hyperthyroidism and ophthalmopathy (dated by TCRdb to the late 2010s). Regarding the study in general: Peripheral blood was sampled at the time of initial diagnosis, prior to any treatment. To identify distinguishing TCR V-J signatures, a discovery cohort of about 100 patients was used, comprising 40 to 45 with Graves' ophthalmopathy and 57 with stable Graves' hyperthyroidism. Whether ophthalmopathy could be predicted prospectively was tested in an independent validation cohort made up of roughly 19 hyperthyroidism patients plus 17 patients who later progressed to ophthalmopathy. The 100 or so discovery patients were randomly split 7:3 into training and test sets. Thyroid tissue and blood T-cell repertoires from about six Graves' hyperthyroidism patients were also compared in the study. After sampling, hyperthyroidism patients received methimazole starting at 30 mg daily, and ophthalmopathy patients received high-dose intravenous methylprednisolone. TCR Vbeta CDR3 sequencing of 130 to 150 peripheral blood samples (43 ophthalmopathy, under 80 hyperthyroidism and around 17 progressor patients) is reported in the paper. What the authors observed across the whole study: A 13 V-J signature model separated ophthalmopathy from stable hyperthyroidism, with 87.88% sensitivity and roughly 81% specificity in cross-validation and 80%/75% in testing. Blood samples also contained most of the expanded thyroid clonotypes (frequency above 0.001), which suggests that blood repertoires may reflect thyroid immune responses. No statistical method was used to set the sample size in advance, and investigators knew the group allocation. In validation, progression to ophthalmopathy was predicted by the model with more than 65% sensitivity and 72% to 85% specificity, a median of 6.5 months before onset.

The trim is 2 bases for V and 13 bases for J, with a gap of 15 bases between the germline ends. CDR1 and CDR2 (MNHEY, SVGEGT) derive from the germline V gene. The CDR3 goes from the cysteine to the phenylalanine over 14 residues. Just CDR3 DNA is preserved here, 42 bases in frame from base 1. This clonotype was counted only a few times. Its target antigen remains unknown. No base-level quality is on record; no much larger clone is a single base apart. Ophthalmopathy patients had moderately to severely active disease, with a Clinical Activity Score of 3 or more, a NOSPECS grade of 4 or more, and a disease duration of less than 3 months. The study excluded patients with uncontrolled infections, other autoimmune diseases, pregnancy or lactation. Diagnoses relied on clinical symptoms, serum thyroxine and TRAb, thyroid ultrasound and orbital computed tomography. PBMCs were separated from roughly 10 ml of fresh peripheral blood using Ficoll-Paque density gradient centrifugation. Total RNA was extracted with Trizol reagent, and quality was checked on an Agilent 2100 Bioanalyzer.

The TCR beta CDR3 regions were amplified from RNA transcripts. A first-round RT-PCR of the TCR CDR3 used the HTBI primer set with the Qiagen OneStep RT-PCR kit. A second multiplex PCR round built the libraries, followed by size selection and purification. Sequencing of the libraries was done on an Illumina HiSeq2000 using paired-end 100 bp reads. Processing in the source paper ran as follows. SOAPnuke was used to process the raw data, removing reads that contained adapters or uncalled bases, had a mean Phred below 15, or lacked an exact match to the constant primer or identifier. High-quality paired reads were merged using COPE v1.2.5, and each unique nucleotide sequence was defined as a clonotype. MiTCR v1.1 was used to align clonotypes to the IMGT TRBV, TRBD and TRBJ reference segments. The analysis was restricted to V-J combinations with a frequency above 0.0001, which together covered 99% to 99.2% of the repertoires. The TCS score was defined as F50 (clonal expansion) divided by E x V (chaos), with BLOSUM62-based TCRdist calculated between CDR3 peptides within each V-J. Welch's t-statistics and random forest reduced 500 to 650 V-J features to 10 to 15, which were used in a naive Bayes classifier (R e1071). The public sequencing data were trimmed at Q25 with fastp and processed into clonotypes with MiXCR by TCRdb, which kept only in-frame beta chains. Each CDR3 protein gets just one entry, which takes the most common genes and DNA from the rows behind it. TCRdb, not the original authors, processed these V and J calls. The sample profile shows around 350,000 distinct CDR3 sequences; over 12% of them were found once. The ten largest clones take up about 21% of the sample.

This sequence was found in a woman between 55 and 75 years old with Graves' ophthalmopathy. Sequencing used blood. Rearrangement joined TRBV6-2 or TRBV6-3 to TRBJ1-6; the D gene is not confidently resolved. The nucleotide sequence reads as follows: TGTGCCAGCAGTTACGCGTCCTTAATCCCCCCCCTCCACTTT. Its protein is CASSYASLIPPLHF.